The source of this T cell receptor (beta chain) is a study of OX40 agonist ivuxolimab in advanced cancers. Trimming removed 10 bases at V and 2 bases at J, with 15 bases between. The CDR3 extends over 14 amino acids. Germline-derived CDR1 and CDR2 are SGHAT and FQNNGV. Sequencing used immunoSEQ multiplex PCR; TCRdb keeps in-frame clones, though not all of them. The sample yields 60,000 to 75,000 clones, approximately 78% seen once. The chain links TRBV11-2 to TRBJ1-3; no clear D gene. The receptor comes from an adult with an advanced solid tumor such as melanoma, head and neck, liver or kidney cancer. Specimen: CD4+ or CD8+ T cells sorted from blood, collected in a trial of the OX40 agonist ivuxolimab. The chain's CDR3 is CANSEGTAGNTIYF. In nucleotides, the CDR3 is TGTGCCAATTCGGAGGGCACCGCTGGAAACACCATATATTTT.